A selection of T cell receptor beta chains follows, all from one sample in a study of blood T cell repertoires in COVID-19. Sequencing was performed with immunoSEQ multiplex PCR; in TCRdb, only in-frame clones are kept and a portion is missing. The table shows hundreds of thousands of clones, with 85% to 90% occurring only once. Input material: peripheral blood. The receptors stem from a woman aged 50 to 60 with COVID-19, enrolled during active disease. Both conserved end residues are part of each CDR3. D genes are given only for firm matches. Not all rows give a size; the values are once, few, many and, for expanded clones, a class.

>TRBJ1-6|NA|TRBV20-1|NA
TGCAGTGCTTCACAAGCCAGGGCCCTCCACTTT
CSASQARALHF
>TRBJ2-1|NA|TRBV5-1|NA
TGCGCCAGCAGCTTGAGTCTAGCAGCGGGTGAGCAGTTCTTC
CASSLSLAAGEQFF
>TRBJ2-3|TRBD2|TRBV5-6|NA
TGTGCCAGCAGCTTGGTGTCTAGCGGGGGGAGCACAGATACGCAGTATTTT
CASSLVSSGGSTDTQYF
>TRBJ2-7|NA|TRBV5-1|NA
TGCGCCAGCACCTTCCGGGACTCCCTCGGCGAGCAGTACTTC
CASTFRDSLGEQYF
>TRBJ2-7|TRBD2|TRBV24-1|NA
TGTGCCACCAGTGGGGGGAGGGCCCCCCACTACGAGCAGTACTTC
CATSGGRAPHYEQYF
>TRBJ1-5|NA|TRBV7-5|once
TGTGCCAGCAGCTCAGGGTTGAATCAGCCCCAGCATTTT
CASSSGLNQPQHF
>TRBJ1-2|TRBD1|TRBV2|NA
TGTGCCAGCACCTCTGGACAGGGGAGATACGATGGCTACACCTTC
CASTSGQGRYDGYTF
>TRBJ1-2|NA|TRBV18|NA
TGTGCCAGCTCACTCCCAGGATATGGCTACACCTTC
CASSLPGYGYTF
>TRBJ1-4|NA|TRBV3-1/TRBV3-2|NA
TGTGCCAGCAGCCAGGACAGTTTGTCAACTAATGAAAAACTGTTTTTT
CASSQDSLSTNEKLFF
>TRBJ2-7|NA|TRBV30|NA
TGTGCCTGGAGTCAAATGGGAGACGAGCAGTACTTC
CAWSQMGDEQYF
>TRBJ2-4|NA|TRBV5-3|NA
TGTGCCATCTCGCTTTGGGGAGGCAAAAACATTCAGTACTTC
CAISLWGGKNIQYF
>TRBJ1-6|NA|TRBV24-1|NA
TGTGCCACCCTACCTTGGGCATTTCATAATTCACCCCTCCACTTT
CATLPWAFHNSPLHF
>TRBJ2-3|NA|TRBV5-1|NA
TGCGCCAGCAGCTTTGCCAGATCTAGCACAGATACGCAGTATTTT
CASSFARSSTDTQYF
>TRBJ1-6|NA|TRBV4-1|NA
TGCGCCAGCAGCCAAGATGGGGGGAATTCACCCCTCCACTTT
CASSQDGGNSPLHF
>TRBJ1-2|TRBD1|TRBV27|NA
TGTGCCAGCAGTTTCCGTGAAGGGGGCGGCTACACCTTC
CASSFREGGGYTF
>TRBJ2-7|NA|TRBV29-1|NA
TGCAGCGTTGAACTACACCGGACCAGGGGCTCCTACGAGCAGTACTTC
CSVELHRTRGSYEQYF
>TRBJ1-2|TRBD1|TRBV7-3|NA
TGTGCCAGCAGCGAACCGGGACAGGGAAGACCCTTCACCTTC
CASSEPGQGRPFTF